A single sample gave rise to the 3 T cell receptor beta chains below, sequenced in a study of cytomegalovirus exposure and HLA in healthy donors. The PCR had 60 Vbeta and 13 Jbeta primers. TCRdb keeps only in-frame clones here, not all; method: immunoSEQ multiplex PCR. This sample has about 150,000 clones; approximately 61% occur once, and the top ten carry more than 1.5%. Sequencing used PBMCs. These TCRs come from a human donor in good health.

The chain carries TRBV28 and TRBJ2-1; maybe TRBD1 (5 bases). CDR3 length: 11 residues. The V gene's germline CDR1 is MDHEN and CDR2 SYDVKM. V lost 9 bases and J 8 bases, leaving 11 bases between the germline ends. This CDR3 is CASTMGHEQFF. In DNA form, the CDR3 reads TGTGCCAGTACCATGGGGCATGAGCAGTTCTTC.

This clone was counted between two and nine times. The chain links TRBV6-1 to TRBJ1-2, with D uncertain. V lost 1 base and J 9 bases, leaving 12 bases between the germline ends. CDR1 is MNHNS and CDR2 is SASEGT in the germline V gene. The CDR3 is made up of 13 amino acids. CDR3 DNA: TGTGCCAGCAGTGAAGTTATGGACTTTAGCTACACCTTC. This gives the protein CASSEVMDFSYTF.

CDR3 amino acids: CASSDSGRYNEQFF. The DNA of the CDR3 is TGTGCCAGCAGTGACAGCGGCAGGTACAATGAGCAGTTCTTC. The chain joins TRBV2 to TRBJ2-1; weak D call: TRBD2 (5 bases). The CDR3 runs 14 residues. CDR1 and CDR2 from the germline V gene are SNHLY and FYNNEI. V was trimmed by 3 bases and J by 4 bases, leaving 10 bases between them.